These T cell receptor beta chains were read from a single sample in a study of cytomegalovirus exposure and HLA in healthy donors. Clones were sequenced by immunoSEQ multiplex PCR, and TCRdb holds only the in-frame ones, with some missing. The sample lists over 120,000 clones, approximately 82% occurring once. The sequenced material came from PBMCs. These receptor sequences come from a man aged 30 to 39 in good health and CMV-seropositive. CDR3s include the opening cysteine and the closing phenylalanine or tryptophan. The D gene is left open where the match is weak. Rows give clone size only sometimes, using once, few, many, or a class for an expanded clone.

J	D	length	V	size	CDR3	DNA
TRBJ2-7	NA	14	TRBV19	NA	CASTEQGAPYEQYF	TGTGCCAGTACCGAGCAAGGGGCCCCCTACGAGCAGTACTTC
TRBJ1-5	NA	15	TRBV6-1	NA	CAGTEGMMGNQPQHF	TGTGCCGGCACGGAGGGTATGATGGGCAATCAGCCCCAGCATTTT
TRBJ2-5	TRBD2	16	TRBV4-2	once	CASSPSGLAGEETQYF	TGTGCCAGCAGCCCCTCGGGACTAGCGGGAGAAGAGACCCAGTACTTC
TRBJ1-2	NA	14	TRBV30	NA	CAWSVDRFAGGYTF	TGTGCCTGGAGTGTAGACAGGTTTGCAGGTGGCTACACCTTC
TRBJ1-4	TRBD1	15	TRBV7-9	NA	CASSPRGSPNEKLFF	TGTGCCAGCAGCCCCAGGGGGTCGCCTAATGAAAAACTGTTTTTT
TRBJ1-4	TRBD1	18	TRBV4-2	NA	CASSQPRGRGMANEKLFF	TGTGCCAGCAGCCAGCCTAGGGGGCGGGGAATGGCTAATGAAAAACTGTTTTTT
TRBJ2-4	TRBD1	16	TRBV18	NA	CASSPTGTGGKNIQYF	TGTGCCAGCTCACCAACCGGGACAGGGGGCAAAAACATTCAGTACTTC
TRBJ2-3	TRBD2	17	TRBV7-2	NA	CASSFGILAGDTDTQYF	TGTGCCAGCAGCTTCGGAATACTAGCGGGCGACACAGATACGCAGTATTTT
TRBJ2-4	TRBD2	13	TRBV7-2	NA	CASSFAGGNIQYF	TGTGCCAGCAGCTTTGCGGGAGGAAACATTCAGTACTTC
TRBJ2-1	TRBD2	14	TRBV7-7	once	CASSLGGSGGEQFF	TGTGCCAGCAGCTTAGGCGGGAGCGGGGGAGAGCAGTTCTTC
TRBJ1-2	NA	14	TRBV14	NA	CASSQAGGGYGYTF	TGTGCCAGCAGCCAAGCGGGGGGCGGGTATGGCTACACCTTC
TRBJ2-3	NA	16	TRBV5-8	NA	CASSYRGARAGDTQYF	TGTGCCAGCAGCTACCGGGGGGCGAGGGCGGGAGATACGCAGTATTTT
TRBJ1-4	TRBD1	13	TRBV5-1	NA	CASSGTGGEKLFF	TGCGCCAGCAGCGGGACAGGGGGGGAAAAACTGTTTTTT
TRBJ2-3	NA	16	TRBV7-2	once	CASSRQVGISTDTQYF	TGTGCCAGCAGCCGACAGGTCGGAATTAGCACAGATACGCAGTATTTT